Sequencing of this TCR beta chain was carried out in a study of blood T cell repertoires in COVID-19. At the level of the study: Researchers got acute and convalescent COVID-19 samples from the United States, Italy and Spain.

Only in-frame clones appear in the TCRdb table, and some are missing; sequencing was by immunoSEQ multiplex PCR. The profile shows some 260,000 clones, 70% to 90% of them singletons. Deletions cut 2 bases from V and 0 bases from J, with 11 bases between. The CDR3 totals 15 residues. The germline CDR1 and CDR2 sequences are MNHNS and SASEGT. The sequenced sample was peripheral blood. This receptor was identified in a man between 18 and 29 years old with active or convalescent COVID-19. J is TRBJ2-7 and V is TRBV6-1; tentative D call: TRBD1 (6 bases). DNA for the CDR3: TGTGCCAGCAGTGAAACCAGGACAGTCTCCTACGAGCAGTACTTC. Its protein is CASSETRTVSYEQYF.